The sequence of this T cell receptor (beta chain) was determined in a study of T cells after yellow fever vaccination. Overall study: In the case of low-cell-number fractions, SMART-Seq v4 Ultra Low Input was used for preparation.

About this clonotype: Its matching antigen is unknown.

Overall study findings and caveats: Of the clonotypes, a small share occurred in both CD4 and CD8 compartments. The booster response re-showed most primary clones: around 97% CD4, over 80% CD8.

The CDR3 is 15 amino acids. The V gene lost 5 bases and the J gene lost 0 bases, with 13 bases spanning the gap. Germline V gives CDR1 SGHNT, CDR2 YYREEE (reference sequence). A 5'RACE template-switching step, the method used to make TCR cDNA, added a universal primer site and UMIs. TCRdb independently ran MiXCR on the 5' RACE reads; one entry per CDR3 protein. The table shows about 330,000 distinct CDR3 sequences, with roughly 7.5% occurring only once. The source is a man younger than 35 who received the YFV17D yellow fever vaccine. The genes are TRBV5-4 and TRBJ2-3; weak D call: TRBD1 (5 bases). The sequences come from PBMCs, collected around 45 days after the first yellow fever vaccination. The CDR3 DNA is TGTGCCAGCAGATTGAGACAGACTAGCACAGATACGCAGTATTTT. It specifies CASRLRQTSTDTQYF. The complete variable domain, with remaining parts taken from reference TRBV5-4 and TRBJ2-3, reads ETGVTQSPTHLIKTRGQQVTLRCSSQSGHNTVSWYQQALGQGPQFIFQYYREEENGRGNFPPRFSGLQFPNYSSELNVNALELDDSALYLCASRLRQTSTDTQYFGPGTRLTVL.